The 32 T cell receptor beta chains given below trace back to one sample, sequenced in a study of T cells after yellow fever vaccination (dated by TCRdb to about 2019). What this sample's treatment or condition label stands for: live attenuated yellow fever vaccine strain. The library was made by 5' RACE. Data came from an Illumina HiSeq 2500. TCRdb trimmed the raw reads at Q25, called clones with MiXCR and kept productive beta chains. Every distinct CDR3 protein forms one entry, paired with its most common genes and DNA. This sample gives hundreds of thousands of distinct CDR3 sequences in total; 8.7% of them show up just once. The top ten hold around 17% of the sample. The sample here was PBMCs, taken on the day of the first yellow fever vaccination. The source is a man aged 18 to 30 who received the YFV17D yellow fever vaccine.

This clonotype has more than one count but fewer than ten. The CDR3 is CASSSNQGLETQYF. For the CDR3, the DNA is TGTGCCAGCAGTTCGAATCAGGGTCTAGAGACCCAGTACTTC. The J gene is TRBJ2-5, the V gene TRBV6-5, with D maybe TRBD1 (5 bases). The CDR3 length is 14 residues. CDR1 and CDR2 (germline): MNHEY, SVGAGI. Between the trimmed V and J ends, which lost 4 bases and 4 bases, there was a span of 13 bases.

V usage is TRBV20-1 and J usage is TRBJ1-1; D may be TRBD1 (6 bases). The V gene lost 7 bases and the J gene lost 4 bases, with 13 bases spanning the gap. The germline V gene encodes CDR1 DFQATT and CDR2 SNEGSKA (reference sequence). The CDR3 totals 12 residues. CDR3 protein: CSVNPGVTEAFF. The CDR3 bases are TGCAGTGTAAACCCAGGGGTCACTGAAGCTTTCTTT.

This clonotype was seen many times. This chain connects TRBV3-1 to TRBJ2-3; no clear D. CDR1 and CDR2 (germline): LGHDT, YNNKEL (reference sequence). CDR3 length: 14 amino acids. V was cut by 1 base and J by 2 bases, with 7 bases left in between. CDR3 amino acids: CASSQGVYTDTQYF. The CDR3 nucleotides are TGTGCCAGCAGCCAAGGGGTCTACACAGATACGCAGTATTTT.

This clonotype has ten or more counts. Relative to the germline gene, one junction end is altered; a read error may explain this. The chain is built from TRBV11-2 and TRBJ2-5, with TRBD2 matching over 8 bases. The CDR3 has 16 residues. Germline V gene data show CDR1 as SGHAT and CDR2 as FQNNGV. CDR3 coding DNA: TGTGCCAGCAGCCTAGATGCCGGGACTAGGAGTGAGACCCAGTACTTC. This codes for CASSLDAGTRSETQYF.

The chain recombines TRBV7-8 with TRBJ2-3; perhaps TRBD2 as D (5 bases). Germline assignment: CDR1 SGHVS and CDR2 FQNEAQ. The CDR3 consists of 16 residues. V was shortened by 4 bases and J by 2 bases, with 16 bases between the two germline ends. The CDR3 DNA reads TGTGCCAGCAGCTCTGCCCTAATGGACTTCACAGATACGCAGTATTTT. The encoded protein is CASSSALMDFTDTQYF.

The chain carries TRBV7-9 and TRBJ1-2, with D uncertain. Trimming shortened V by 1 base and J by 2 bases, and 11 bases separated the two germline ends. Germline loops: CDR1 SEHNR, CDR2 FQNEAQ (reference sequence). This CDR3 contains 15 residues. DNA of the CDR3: TGTGCCAGCAGCTTAGGAAGGGCCCGCAACTATGGCTACACCTTC. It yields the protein CASSLGRARNYGYTF.

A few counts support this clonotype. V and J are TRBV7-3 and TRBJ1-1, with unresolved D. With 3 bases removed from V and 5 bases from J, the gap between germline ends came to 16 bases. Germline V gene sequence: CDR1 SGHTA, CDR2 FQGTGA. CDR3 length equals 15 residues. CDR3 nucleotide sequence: TGTGCCAGCAGCTTGTCGGTGGGAGGTTTAACTGAAGCTTTCTTT. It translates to CASSLSVGGLTEAFF.

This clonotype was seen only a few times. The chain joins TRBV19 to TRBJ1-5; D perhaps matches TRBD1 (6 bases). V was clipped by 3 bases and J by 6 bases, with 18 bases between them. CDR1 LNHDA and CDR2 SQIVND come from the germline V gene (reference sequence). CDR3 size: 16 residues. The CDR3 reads CASSISGTPSSQPQHF. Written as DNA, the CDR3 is TGTGCCAGTAGTATCTCCGGGACACCCAGTTCTCAGCCCCAGCATTTT.

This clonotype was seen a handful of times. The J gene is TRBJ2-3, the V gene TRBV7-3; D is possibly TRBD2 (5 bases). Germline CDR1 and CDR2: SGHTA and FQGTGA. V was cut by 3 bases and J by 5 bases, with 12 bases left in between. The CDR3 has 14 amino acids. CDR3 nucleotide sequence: TGTGCCAGCAGCTTTAATGCCGGGGAAGATACGCAGTATTTT. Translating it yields CASSFNAGEDTQYF.

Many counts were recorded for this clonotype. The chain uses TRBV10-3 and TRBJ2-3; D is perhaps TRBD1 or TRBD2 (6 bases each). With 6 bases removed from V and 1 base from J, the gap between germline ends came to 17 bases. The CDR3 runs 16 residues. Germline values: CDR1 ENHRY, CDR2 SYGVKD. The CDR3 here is CAISLGGRGGTDTQYF. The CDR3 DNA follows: TGTGCCATCAGCCTCGGGGGCAGGGGAGGCACAGATACGCAGTATTTT.

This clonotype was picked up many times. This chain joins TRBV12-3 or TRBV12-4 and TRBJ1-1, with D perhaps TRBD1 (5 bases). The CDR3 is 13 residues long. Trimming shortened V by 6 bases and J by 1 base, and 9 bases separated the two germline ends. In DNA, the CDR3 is TGTGCCAGCAGCCGCACAGGGAACACTGAAGCTTTCTTT. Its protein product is CASSRTGNTEAFF.

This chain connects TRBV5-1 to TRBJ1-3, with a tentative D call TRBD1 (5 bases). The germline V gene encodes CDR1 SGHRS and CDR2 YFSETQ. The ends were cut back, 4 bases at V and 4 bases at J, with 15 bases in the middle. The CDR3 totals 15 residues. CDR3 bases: TGCGCCAGCAGCGGGACCGGGACGCTCGGAAACACCATATATTTT. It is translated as CASSGTGTLGNTIYF. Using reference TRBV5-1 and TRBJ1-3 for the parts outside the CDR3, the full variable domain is KAGVTQTPRYLIKTRGQQVTLSCSPISGHRSVSWYQQTPGQGLQFLFEYFSETQRNKGNFPGRFSGRQFSNSRSEMNVSTLELGDSALYLCASSGTGTLGNTIYFGEGSWLTVV.

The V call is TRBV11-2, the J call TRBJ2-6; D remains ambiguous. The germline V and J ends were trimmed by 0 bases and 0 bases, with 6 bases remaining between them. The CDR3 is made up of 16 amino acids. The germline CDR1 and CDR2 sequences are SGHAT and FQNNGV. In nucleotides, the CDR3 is TGTGCCAGCAGCTTAGATCTTAACTCTGGGGCCAACGTCCTGACTTTC. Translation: CASSLDLNSGANVLTF.

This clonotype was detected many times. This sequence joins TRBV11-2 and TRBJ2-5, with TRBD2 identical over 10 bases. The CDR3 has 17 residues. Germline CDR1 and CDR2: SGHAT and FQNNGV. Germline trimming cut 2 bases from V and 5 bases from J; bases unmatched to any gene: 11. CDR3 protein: CASSLRTSGGAGETQYF. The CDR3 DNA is TGTGCCAGCAGCTTACGTACCAGCGGGGGGGCGGGGGAGACCCAGTACTTC.

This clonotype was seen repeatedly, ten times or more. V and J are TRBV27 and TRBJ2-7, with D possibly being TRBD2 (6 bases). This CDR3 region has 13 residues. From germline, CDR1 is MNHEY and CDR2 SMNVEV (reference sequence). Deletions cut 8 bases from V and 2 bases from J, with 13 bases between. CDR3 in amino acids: CASGLGLPYEQYF. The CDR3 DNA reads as TGTGCCAGCGGGTTGGGACTCCCCTACGAGCAGTACTTC.

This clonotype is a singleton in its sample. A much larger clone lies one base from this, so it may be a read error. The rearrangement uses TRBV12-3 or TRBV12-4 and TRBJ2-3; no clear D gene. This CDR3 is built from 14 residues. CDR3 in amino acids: CASTAGPYTDTLYF. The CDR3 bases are TGTGCCAGCACTGCCGGGCCGTACACAGATACGCTGTATTTT.

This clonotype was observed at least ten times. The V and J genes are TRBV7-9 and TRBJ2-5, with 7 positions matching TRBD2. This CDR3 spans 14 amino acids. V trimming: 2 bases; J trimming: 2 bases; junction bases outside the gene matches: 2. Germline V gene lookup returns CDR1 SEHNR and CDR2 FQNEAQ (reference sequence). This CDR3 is CASSLFGGQETQYF. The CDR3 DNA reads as TGTGCCAGCAGCTTATTCGGGGGGCAAGAGACCCAGTACTTC.

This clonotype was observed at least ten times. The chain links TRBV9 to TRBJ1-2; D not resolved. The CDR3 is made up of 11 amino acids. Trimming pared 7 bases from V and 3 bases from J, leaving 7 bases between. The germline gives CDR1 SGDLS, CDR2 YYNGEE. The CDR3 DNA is TGTGCCAGCCGCCGCGACTATGGCTACACCTTC. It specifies CASRRDYGYTF. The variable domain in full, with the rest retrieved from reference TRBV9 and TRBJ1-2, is DSGVTQTPKHLITATGQRVTLRCSPRSGDLSVYWYQQSLDQGLQFLIQYYNGEERAKGNILERFSAQQFPDLHSELNLSSLELGDSALYFCASRRDYGYTFGSGTRLTVV.

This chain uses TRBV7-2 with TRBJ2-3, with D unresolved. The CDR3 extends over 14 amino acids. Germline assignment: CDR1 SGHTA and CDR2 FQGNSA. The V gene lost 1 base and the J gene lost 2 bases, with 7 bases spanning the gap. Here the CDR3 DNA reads TGTGCCAGCAGCTTAGTTCGTTTCACAGATACGCAGTATTTT. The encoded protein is CASSLVRFTDTQYF.

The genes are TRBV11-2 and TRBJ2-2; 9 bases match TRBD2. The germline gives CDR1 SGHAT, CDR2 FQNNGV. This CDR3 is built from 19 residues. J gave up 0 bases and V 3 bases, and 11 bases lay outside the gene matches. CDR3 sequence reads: CASSLWGERGVTNTGELFF. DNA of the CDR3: TGTGCCAGCAGCTTGTGGGGCGAGCGGGGGGTCACGAACACCGGGGAGCTGTTTTTT.

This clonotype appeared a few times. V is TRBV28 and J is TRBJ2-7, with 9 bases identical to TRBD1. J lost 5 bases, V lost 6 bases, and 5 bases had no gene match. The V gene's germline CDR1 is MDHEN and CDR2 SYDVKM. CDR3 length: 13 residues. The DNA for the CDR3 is TGTGCCAGCAGGGGACAGGGAGGGCACGAGCAGTACGTC. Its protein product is CASRGQGGHEQYV.

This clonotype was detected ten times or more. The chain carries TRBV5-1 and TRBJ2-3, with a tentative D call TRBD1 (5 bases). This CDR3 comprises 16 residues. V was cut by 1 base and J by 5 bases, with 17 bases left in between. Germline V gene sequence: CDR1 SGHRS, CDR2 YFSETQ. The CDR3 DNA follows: TGCGCCAGCAGCTTGCTGGAATCTGGGCAGGGAGATACGCAGTATTTT. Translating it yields CASSLLESGQGDTQYF.

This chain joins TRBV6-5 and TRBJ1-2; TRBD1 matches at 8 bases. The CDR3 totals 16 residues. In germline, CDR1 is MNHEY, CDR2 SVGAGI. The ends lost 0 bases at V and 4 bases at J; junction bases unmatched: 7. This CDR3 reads CASSYSGQGGSYGYTF. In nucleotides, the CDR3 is TGTGCCAGCAGTTACTCTGGACAGGGTGGGAGCTATGGCTACACCTTC.

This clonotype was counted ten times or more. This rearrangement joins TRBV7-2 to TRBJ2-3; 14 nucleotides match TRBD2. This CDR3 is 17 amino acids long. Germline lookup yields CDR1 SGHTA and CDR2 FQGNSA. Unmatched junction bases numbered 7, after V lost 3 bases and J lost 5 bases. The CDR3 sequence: CASSFGLAGGRGDTQYF. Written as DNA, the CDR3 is TGTGCCAGCAGCTTTGGACTAGCGGGGGGCCGTGGAGATACGCAGTATTTT.

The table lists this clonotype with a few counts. CDR3 region: CASSLKAQGRFF. The CDR3 coding sequence is TGTGCCAGCAGTTTGAAGGCACAGGGGAGGTTCTTC. The chain uses TRBV28 and TRBJ2-1; TRBD1 matches at 7 bases. This CDR3 has 12 amino acids. Trimming removed 3 bases from V and 15 bases from J; junction bases left unmatched: 8. In germline, CDR1 is MDHEN, CDR2 SYDVKM. Full variable domain (remainder filled in from reference TRBV28 and TRBJ2-1): DVKVTQSSRYLVKRTGEKVFLECVQDMDHENMFWYRQDPGLGLRLIYFSYDVKMKEKGDIPEGYSVSREKKERFSLILESASTNQTSMYLCASSLKAQGRFFGPGTRLTVL.

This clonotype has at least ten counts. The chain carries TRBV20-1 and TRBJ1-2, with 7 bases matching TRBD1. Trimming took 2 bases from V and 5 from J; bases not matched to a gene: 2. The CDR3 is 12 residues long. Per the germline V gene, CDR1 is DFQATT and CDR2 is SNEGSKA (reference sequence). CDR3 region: CSARNRGYGYTF. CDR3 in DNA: TGCAGTGCTAGAAACAGGGGATATGGCTACACCTTC.

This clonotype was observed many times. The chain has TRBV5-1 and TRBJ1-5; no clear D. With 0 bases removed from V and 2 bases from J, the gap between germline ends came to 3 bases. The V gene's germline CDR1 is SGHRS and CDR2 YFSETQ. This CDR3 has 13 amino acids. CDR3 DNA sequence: TGCGCCAGCAGCTTGGCTGGCAATCAGCCCCAGCATTTT. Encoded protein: CASSLAGNQPQHF.

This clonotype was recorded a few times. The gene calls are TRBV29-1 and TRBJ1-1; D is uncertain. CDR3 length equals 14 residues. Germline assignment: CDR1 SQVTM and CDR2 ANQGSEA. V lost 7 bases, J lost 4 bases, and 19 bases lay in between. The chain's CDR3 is CSAFFRAIGTEAFF. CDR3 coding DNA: TGCAGCGCTTTTTTTAGGGCGATAGGCACTGAAGCTTTCTTT.

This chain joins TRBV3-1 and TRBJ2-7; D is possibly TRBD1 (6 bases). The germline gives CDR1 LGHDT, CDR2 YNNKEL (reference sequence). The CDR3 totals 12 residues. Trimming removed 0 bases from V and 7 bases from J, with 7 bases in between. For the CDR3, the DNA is TGTGCCAGCAGCCAAGACAGGGGTGAGCAGTACTTC. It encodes CASSQDRGEQYF.

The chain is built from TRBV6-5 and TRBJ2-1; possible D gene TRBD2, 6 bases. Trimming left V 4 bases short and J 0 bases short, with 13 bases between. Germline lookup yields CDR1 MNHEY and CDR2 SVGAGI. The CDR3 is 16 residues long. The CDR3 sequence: CASSLGLRSSYNEQFF. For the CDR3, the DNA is TGTGCCAGCAGTTTGGGACTGAGGAGCTCCTACAATGAGCAGTTCTTC.

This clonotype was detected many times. CDR3 sequence reads: CATSEPVGQPQHF. CDR3 DNA: TGTGCCACCAGTGAGCCCGTCGGGCAGCCCCAGCATTTT. The genes are TRBV24-1 and TRBJ1-5; no definite D call. CDR3 length equals 13 residues. CDR1 is KGHDR, CDR2 SFDVKD, per germline. V shed 4 bases and J shed 7 bases, with 10 bases lying between them.

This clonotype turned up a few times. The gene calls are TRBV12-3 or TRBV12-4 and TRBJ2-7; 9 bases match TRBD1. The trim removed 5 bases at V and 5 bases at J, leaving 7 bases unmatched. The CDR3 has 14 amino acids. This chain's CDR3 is CASSRFGTGNEQYF. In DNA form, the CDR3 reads TGTGCCAGCAGTCGATTCGGGACAGGGAACGAGCAGTACTTC.